The text below deals with one T cell receptor beta chain. V shed 4 bases, J shed 0 bases, and the junction held 12 bases outside the gene matches. Germline V gives CDR1 SEHNR, CDR2 FQNEAQ (reference sequence). The CDR3 is made up of 19 amino acids. Participants reported their clinical history, and cohort assignment relied on those reports. Cohort 3 donors were reported recovered after two negative PCRs, clearance, or symptom resolution. This sample was included in a study of blood T cell repertoires in COVID-19. Data came from immunoSEQ multiplex PCR; TCRdb stores just in-frame clones and leaves some out. The sample has some 170,000 clones, around 73% seen once; the top ten hold around 16%.

This receptor was taken from a woman between 45 and 65 years old who had recovered from COVID-19. The J gene is TRBJ1-1, the V gene TRBV7-9; 12 positions agree with TRBD1. Material: PBMCs or T cells enriched from blood (not recorded which). The CDR3 reads CASSSDIGTGGRLNTEAFF. CDR3 DNA: TGTGCCAGCAGCTCCGATATTGGGACAGGGGGCAGGTTGAACACTGAAGCTTTCTTT.